A single sample gave rise to the 23 T cell receptor beta chains below, sequenced in a study of blood T cell repertoires in COVID-19. TCRdb's table, derived via immunoSEQ multiplex PCR, lists solely in-frame clones and lacks some. The sample lists approximately 100,000 clones; around nine tenths were seen once. The sample taken for sequencing was peripheral blood. The receptor set was obtained from a man aged 65 to 79 with acute or convalescent COVID-19.

The chain joins TRBV6-6 to TRBJ1-1; D gene uncertain. The CDR3 covers 18 residues. Germline V gene lookup returns CDR1 MNHNY and CDR2 SVGAGI (reference sequence). V was clipped by 5 bases and J by 0 bases, with 22 bases between them. The CDR3: CASSPSGNRGSLNTEAFF. In DNA, the CDR3 is TGTGCCAGCAGTCCCTCCGGGAACCGGGGATCTCTGAACACTGAAGCTTTCTTT.

CDR3: CASSQTGSMIIETQYF. The CDR3 DNA sequence: TGCGCCAGCAGCCAAACTGGTTCAATGATTATCGAGACCCAGTACTTC. The chain is built from TRBV4-3 and TRBJ2-5; D unclear. This CDR3 comprises 16 residues. Per the germline V gene, CDR1 is LGHNA and CDR2 is YSLEER. Between the trimmed V and J ends, which lost 2 bases and 5 bases, there was a span of 18 bases.

This chain joins TRBV7-9 and TRBJ1-2; D is possibly TRBD1 (6 bases). Germline CDR1 and CDR2: SEHNR and FQNEAQ (reference sequence). Trimming stripped 5 bases from V and 5 bases from J, with 12 bases between. This CDR3 is built from 13 residues. The CDR3 DNA follows: TGTGCCAGCAGCCAAGGACAGCCTTATGGCTACACCTTC. It codes for CASSQGQPYGYTF.

J is TRBJ1-4 and V is TRBV7-6, with TRBD1 identical over 8 bases. The CDR3 extends over 15 amino acids. Germline V lookup: CDR1 SGHVS, CDR2 FNYEAQ. The V segment lost 2 bases and the J segment 3 bases; nucleotides outside the gene matches: 2. The CDR3 nucleotides are TGTGCCAGCAGCTTATACAGGGGGTCTAATGAAAAACTGTTTTTT. This gives the protein CASSLYRGSNEKLFF. Combining the CDR3 with reference TRBV7-6 and TRBJ1-4 gives the whole variable domain GAGVSQSPRYKVTKRGQDVALRCDPISGHVSLYWYRQALGQGPEFLTYFNYEAQQDKSGLPNDRFSAERPEGSISTLTIQRTEQRDSAMYRCASSLYRGSNEKLFFGSGTQLSVL.

J is TRBJ1-4 and V is TRBV14; D perhaps matches TRBD1 (6 bases). The CDR3 has 14 amino acids. CDR1 is SGHDN, CDR2 FVKESK, per germline. V gave up 1 base and J gave up 11 bases, with 14 bases separating them. This CDR3 is CASSQVGGPGKLFF. The DNA of the CDR3 is TGTGCCAGCAGCCAAGTTGGGGGCCCTGGTAAACTGTTTTTT. Looking up the rest from reference TRBV14 and TRBJ1-4 gives the full variable domain: EAGVTQFPSHSVIEKGQTVTLRCDPISGHDNLYWYRRVMGKEIKFLLHFVKESKQDESGMPNNRFLAERTGGTYSTLKVQPAELEDSGVYFCASSQVGGPGKLFFGSGTQLSVL.

This chain joins TRBV19 and TRBJ1-5, with 8 positions matching TRBD1. From germline, CDR1 is LNHDA and CDR2 SQIVND (reference sequence). V gave up 5 bases and J gave up 2 bases; unmatched junction bases: 8. This CDR3 is built from 16 residues. DNA for the CDR3: TGTGCCAGTAGTGCCGGACAGGGTGGTCGCAATCAGCCCCAGCATTTT. Protein product: CASSAGQGGRNQPQHF.

The chain links TRBV20-1 to TRBJ2-5, with TRBD1 matching 8 bases. The length of the CDR3 is 11 residues. Germline CDR1 DFQATT, CDR2 SNEGSKA (reference sequence). Losses at the gene ends were 6 bases for V and 5 bases for J; bases not matched to a gene: 2. The CDR3 bases are TGCAGTGCCCACAGGGGGGAGACCCAGTACTTC. Protein: CSAHRGETQYF.

This clone came up once. In DNA form, the CDR3 reads TGTGCCAGCAGCGTAGCGGGGGGCAATCAGCCCCAGCATTTT. Encoded protein: CASSVAGGNQPQHF. The chain combines TRBV9 with TRBJ1-5, with a weak D call TRBD1 (5 bases). V was cut by 0 bases and J by 2 bases, with 6 bases left in between. The CDR3 totals 14 residues. Germline CDR1 reads SGDLS; CDR2 reads YYNGEE.

The chain recombines TRBV12-5 with TRBJ2-1, with unresolved D. Germline loops: CDR1 LGHNT, CDR2 FRNRAP. The ends were cut back, 2 bases at V and 12 bases at J, with 8 bases in the middle. The CDR3 loop spans 11 amino acids. CDR3 bases: TGTGCTAGTGGTTTGTTCTTTAGGCAGTTCTTC. It is translated as CASGLFFRQFF. The full variable domain, rest sourced from reference TRBV12-5 and TRBJ2-1, is DARVTQTPRHKVTEMGQEVTMRCQPILGHNTVFWYRQTMMQGLELLAYFRNRAPLDDSGMPKDRFSAEMPDATLATLKIQPSEPRDSAVYFCASGLFFRQFFGPGTRLTVL.

The table lists this clone with a few counts. V is TRBV28 and J is TRBJ1-3; D call uncertain. The CDR3 has 13 residues. Germline CDR1 and CDR2: MDHEN and SYDVKM. Trimming cost V 6 bases and J 0 bases, with 6 bases left between them. CDR3 in DNA: TGTGCCAGCAGAGCGAGCTCTGGAAACACCATATATTTT. Amino acids: CASRASSGNTIYF.

V is TRBV6-5 and J is TRBJ1-1; D possibly corresponds to TRBD1 (6 bases). The CDR3 has 13 amino acids. Per the germline V gene, CDR1 is MNHEY and CDR2 is SVGAGI. Trimming pared 6 bases from V and 0 bases from J, leaving 8 bases between. The CDR3 nucleotides are TGTGCCAGCAGCAGGACAGTGAACACTGAAGCTTTCTTT. This translates into CASSRTVNTEAFF.

CDR3: CASSHQGGINTEAFF. CDR3 bases: TGTGCCAGCAGCCATCAAGGAGGGATTAACACTGAAGCTTTCTTT. The chain joins TRBV4-2 to TRBJ1-1, with D unresolved. CDR1 is LGHNA and CDR2 is YNFKEQ in the germline V gene. There are 15 residues in the CDR3. The germline V and J ends were trimmed by 3 bases and 2 bases, with 13 bases remaining between them.

This rearrangement joins TRBV9 to TRBJ2-4, with 10 bases lining up with TRBD2. CDR1 is SGDLS and CDR2 is YYNGEE in the germline V gene. This CDR3 contains 16 residues. The J segment lost 6 bases and the V segment lost 3 bases, leaving 9 bases of the junction unmatched. CDR3 bases: TGTGCCAGCAGCGCCCCAGCGGGAGGGCCTGGAAACATTCAGTACTTC. Translation: CASSAPAGGPGNIQYF.

The chain couples TRBV27 to TRBJ1-2, with 10 nucleotides matching TRBD1. Trimming removed 5 bases from V and 7 bases from J; junction bases left unmatched: 4. There are 13 residues in the CDR3. The germline CDR1 and CDR2 sequences are MNHEY and SMNVEV (reference sequence). Here the CDR3 reads CASSDRGRGGYTF. In nucleotides, the CDR3 is TGTGCCAGCAGTGACAGGGGGCGCGGTGGCTACACCTTC.

The rearrangement uses TRBV5-1 and TRBJ2-2; 9 nucleotides agree with TRBD1. Germline V gene sequence: CDR1 SGHRS, CDR2 YFSETQ. This CDR3 spans 13 amino acids. The V gene end was trimmed by 9 bases and the J gene end by 3 bases; junction bases not matched to a gene: 3. Written as DNA, the CDR3 is TGCGCCACCCGGACAGGGGACACCGGGGAGCTGTTTTTT. Residues: CATRTGDTGELFF.

The chain carries TRBV2 and TRBJ1-2; 12 bases align to TRBD1. The CDR3 is made up of 15 amino acids. Germline values: CDR1 SNHLY, CDR2 FYNNEI. Germline trimming cut 6 bases from V and 7 bases from J; bases unmatched to any gene: 9. The CDR3 spells CASRDRRDRGLGYTF. CDR3 DNA sequence: TGTGCCAGCAGGGACCGCCGGGACAGGGGGCTTGGCTACACCTTC.

Concerning this clone: Other DNA variants within this sample encode the same CDR3. The chain has TRBV3-1 (or the pseudogene TRBV3-2) and TRBJ2-7; 8 bases align to TRBD1. CDR1 is LGHDT, CDR2 YNNKEL, per germline (reference sequence). The CDR3 consists of 13 residues. Trimming at V came to 4 bases and at J to 4 bases, leaving 3 bases not matched to a gene. The CDR3 nucleotides are TGTGCCAGCAGCCCCGACAGGGGATACGAGCAGTACTTC. It encodes CASSPDRGYEQYF.

The V and J genes are TRBV6-5 and TRBJ2-3, with 7 bases aligning to TRBD2. Per germline, CDR1 MNHEY and CDR2 SVGAGI. V trimming: 2 bases; J trimming: 6 bases; junction bases outside the gene matches: 5. The CDR3 totals 14 residues. CDR3 region: CASSYVGGEDTQYF. CDR3 in DNA: TGTGCCAGCAGTTACGTGGGGGGGGAGGATACGCAGTATTTT.

CDR3 residues: CASSQAGQSPLHF. The CDR3 bases are TGTGCCAGCAGCCAAGCGGGACAGTCACCCCTCCACTTT. V and J are TRBV3-1 (or the pseudogene TRBV3-2) and TRBJ1-6; 7 positions match TRBD1. CDR1 and CDR2 from the germline V gene are LGHDT and YNNKEL (reference sequence). There are 13 residues in the CDR3. V shed 1 base, J shed 10 bases, and the junction held 1 base outside the gene matches.

The chain recombines TRBV28 with TRBJ2-2, with 9 nucleotides matching TRBD1. The CDR3 extends over 15 amino acids. Germline V lookup: CDR1 MDHEN, CDR2 SYDVKM. V dropped 5 bases and J dropped 6; count of bases not matched to a gene: 7. This chain's CDR3 is CASSGTGTGAGELFF. In nucleotides, the CDR3 is TGTGCCAGCAGTGGGACAGGGACGGGGGCCGGGGAGCTGTTTTTT.

The chain is built from TRBV4-1 and TRBJ1-6; D unclear. Germline values: CDR1 MGHRA, CDR2 YSYEKL. The CDR3 is made up of 13 amino acids. V was shortened by 1 base and J by 7 bases, with 5 bases between the two germline ends. DNA for the CDR3: TGCGCCAGCAGCCAAGGGCGGAATTCACCCCTCCACTTT. It translates to CASSQGRNSPLHF.

This clone was seen just once. The chain has TRBV12-3 or TRBV12-4 and TRBJ1-2; weak D call: TRBD1 (6 bases). V was clipped by 7 bases and J by 3 bases, with 12 bases between them. The CDR3 spans 13 residues. CDR3 region: CASKRGGDYGYTF. The CDR3, as DNA: TGTGCCAGCAAAAGGGGGGGCGACTATGGCTACACCTTC.

The J gene is TRBJ1-5, the V gene TRBV27; TRBD1 agrees at 8 bases. After removal of 4 bases from V and 2 bases from J, the junction contained 4 bases not matched to a gene. CDR3 length equals 15 residues. Germline CDR1 is MNHEY and CDR2 is SMNVEV (reference sequence). The CDR3 DNA sequence: TGTGCCAGCAGTTCGCAGGGGGCGGGCAATCAGCCCCAGCATTTT. Translating gives CASSSQGAGNQPQHF.